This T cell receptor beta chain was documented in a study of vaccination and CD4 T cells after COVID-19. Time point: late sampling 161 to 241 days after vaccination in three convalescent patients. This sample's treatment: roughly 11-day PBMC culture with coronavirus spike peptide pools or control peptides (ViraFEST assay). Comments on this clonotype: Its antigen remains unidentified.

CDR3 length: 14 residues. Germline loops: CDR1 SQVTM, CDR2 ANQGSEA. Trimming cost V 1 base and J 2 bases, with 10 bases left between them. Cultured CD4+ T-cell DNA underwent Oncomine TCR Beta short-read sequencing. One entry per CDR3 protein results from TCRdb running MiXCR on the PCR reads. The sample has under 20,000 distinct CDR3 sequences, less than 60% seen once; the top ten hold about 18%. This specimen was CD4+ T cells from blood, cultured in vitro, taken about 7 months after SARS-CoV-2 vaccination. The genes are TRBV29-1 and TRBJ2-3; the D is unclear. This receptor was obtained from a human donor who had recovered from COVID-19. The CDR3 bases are TGCAGCGTTGAAGCCCGACTTAACACAGATACGCAGTATTTT. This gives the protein CSVEARLNTDTQYF.